In this sample, the clone carrying this T cell receptor (beta chain) turned up a few times. Its antigen is still unknown. PCR employed 60 Vbeta and 13 Jbeta primers. Assay: immunoSEQ multiplex PCR; the TCRdb copy retains only in-frame clones and omits some. The sample lists 150,000 to 200,000 clones; approximately 80% were seen once. This sample stems from a study of cytomegalovirus exposure and HLA in healthy donors. In germline, CDR1 is LNHDA, CDR2 SQIVND (reference sequence). V lost 1 base and J lost 3; bases outside the gene matches: 4. CDR3 length: 16 residues. Study-level results: In all likelihood, a cluster of highly shared sequence variants was a sequencing artifact. A list of around 160 TCR beta chains associated with cytomegalovirus was given.

Sequenced sample: PBMCs. The sequence was obtained from a male donor in good health and CMV-seronegative. The gene calls are TRBV19 and TRBJ1-5; 9 nucleotides agree with TRBD1. CDR3 protein: CASSIVRDRDNQPQHF. In DNA, the CDR3 is TGTGCCAGTAGTATAGTTCGGGACAGGGACAATCAGCCCCAGCATTTT.